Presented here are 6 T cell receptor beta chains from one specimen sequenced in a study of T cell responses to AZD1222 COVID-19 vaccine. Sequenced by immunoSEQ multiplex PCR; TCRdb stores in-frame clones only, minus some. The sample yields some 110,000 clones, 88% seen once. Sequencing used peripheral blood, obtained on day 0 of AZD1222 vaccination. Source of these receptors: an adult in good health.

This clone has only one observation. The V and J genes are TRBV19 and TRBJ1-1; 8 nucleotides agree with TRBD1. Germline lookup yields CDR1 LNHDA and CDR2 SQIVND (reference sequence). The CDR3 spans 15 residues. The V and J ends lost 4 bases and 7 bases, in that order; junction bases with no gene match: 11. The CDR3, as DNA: TGTGCCAGTAGTACAAGAAAGACAGGGGAAGGTGAAGCTTTCTTT. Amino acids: CASSTRKTGEGEAFF.

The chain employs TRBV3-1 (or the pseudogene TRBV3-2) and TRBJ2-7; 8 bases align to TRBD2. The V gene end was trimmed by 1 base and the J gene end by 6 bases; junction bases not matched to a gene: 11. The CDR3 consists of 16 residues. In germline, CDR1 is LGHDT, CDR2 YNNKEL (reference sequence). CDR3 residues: CASSQVRRGAQREQYF. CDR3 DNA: TGTGCCAGCAGCCAAGTAAGGCGGGGGGCCCAACGCGAGCAGTACTTC.

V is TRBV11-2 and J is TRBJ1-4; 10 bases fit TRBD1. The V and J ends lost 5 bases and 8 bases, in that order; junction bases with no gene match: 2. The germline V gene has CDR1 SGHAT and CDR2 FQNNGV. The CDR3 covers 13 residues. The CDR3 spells CASSQDRGEKLFF. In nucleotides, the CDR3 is TGTGCCAGCAGCCAGGACAGGGGGGAAAAACTGTTTTTT.

The CDR3 spells CASSLFPPTSRRSYEQYF. CDR3 nucleotides: TGTGCCAGCAGTTTATTCCCCCCGACTAGCAGGAGGTCCTACGAGCAGTACTTC. The rearrangement links TRBV27 to TRBJ2-7; 7 bases align to TRBD2. V shed 1 base and J 1 base; nucleotides not matched to a gene: 13. This CDR3 is 18 amino acids long. The V gene's germline CDR1 is MNHEY and CDR2 SMNVEV (reference sequence).

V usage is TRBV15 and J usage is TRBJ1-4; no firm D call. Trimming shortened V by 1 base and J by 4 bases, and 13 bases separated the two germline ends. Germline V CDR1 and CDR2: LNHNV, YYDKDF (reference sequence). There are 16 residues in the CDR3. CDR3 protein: CATSRGHSTDNEKLFF. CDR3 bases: TGTGCCACCAGCAGAGGTCACAGCACTGATAATGAAAAACTGTTTTTT. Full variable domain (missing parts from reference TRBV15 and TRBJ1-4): DAMVIQNPRYQVTQFGKPVTLSCSQTLNHNVMYWYQQKSSQAPKLLFHYYDKDFNNEADTPDNFQSRRPNTSFCFLDIRSPGLGDTAMYLCATSRGHSTDNEKLFFGSGTQLSVL.

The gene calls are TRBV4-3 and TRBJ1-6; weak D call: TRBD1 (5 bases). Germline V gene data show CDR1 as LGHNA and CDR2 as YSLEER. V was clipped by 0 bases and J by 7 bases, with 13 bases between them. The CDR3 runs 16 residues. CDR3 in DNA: TGCGCCAGCAGCCAAGATCGAGGCCAGGGCAATTCACCCCTCCACTTT. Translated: CASSQDRGQGNSPLHF.